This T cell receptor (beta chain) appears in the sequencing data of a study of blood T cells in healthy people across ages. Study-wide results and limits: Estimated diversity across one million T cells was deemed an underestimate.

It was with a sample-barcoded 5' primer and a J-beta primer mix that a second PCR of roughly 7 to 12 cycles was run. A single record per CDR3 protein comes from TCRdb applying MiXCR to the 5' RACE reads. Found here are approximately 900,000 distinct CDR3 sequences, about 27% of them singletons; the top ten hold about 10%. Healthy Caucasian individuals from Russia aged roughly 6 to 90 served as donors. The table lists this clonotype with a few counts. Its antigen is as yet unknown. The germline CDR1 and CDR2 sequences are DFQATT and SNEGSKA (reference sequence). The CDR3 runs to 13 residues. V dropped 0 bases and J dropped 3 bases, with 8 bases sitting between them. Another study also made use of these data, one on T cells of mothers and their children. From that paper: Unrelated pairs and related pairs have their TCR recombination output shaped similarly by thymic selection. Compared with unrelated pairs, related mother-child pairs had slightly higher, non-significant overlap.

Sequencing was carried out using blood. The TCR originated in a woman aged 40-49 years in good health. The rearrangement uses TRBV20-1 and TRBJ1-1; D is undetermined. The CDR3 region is CSARDHSDTEAFF. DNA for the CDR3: TGCAGTGCTAGAGACCACAGTGACACTGAAGCTTTCTTT.